These T cell receptor beta chains were read from a single sample in a study of blood T cells in healthy people across ages. TCRdb redid the calling of the 5' RACE reads with MiXCR, one entry per CDR3 protein. The table records 910,000 or so distinct CDR3 sequences, roughly 51% of them present only once. Material for sequencing was blood. Every receptor here comes from a woman aged 55-70 years in good health. Each CDR3 is given with its conserved first and last residue. The D gene is left open where the match is weak. The size of a clone is reported for some rows only, either as once, few or many, or as a class for expanded clones.

D gene: -
V gene: TRBV19
J gene: TRBJ1-2
clone size: -
CDR3 protein: CASSIPSAQLNYGYTF
CDR3 DNA: TGTGCCAGTAGTATCCCCAGCGCCCAGCTTAACTATGGCTACACCTTC

D gene: -
V gene: TRBV9
J gene: TRBJ1-2
clone size: -
CDR3 protein: CASIGGGDKDYGYTF
CDR3 DNA: TGTGCCAGCATAGGGGGTGGGGATAAGGACTATGGCTACACCTTC

D gene: TRBD2
V gene: TRBV20-1
J gene: TRBJ2-3
clone size: -
CDR3 protein: CSALPGLAGSNTQYF
CDR3 DNA: TGCAGTGCTCTCCCGGGACTAGCGGGGTCTAATACGCAGTATTTT

D gene: -
V gene: TRBV7-2
J gene: TRBJ1-1
clone size: -
CDR3 protein: CASSLVGGMGNTEAFF
CDR3 DNA: TGTGCCAGCAGCTTAGTGGGGGGCATGGGGAACACTGAAGCTTTCTTT

D gene: -
V gene: TRBV6-1
J gene: TRBJ2-3
clone size: -
CDR3 protein: CASKLGSTQYF
CDR3 DNA: TGTGCCAGCAAACTGGGGTCCACGCAGTATTTT

D gene: TRBD2
V gene: TRBV4-1
J gene: TRBJ2-7
clone size: -
CDR3 protein: CASSQLPSLAGPYEQYF
CDR3 DNA: TGCGCCAGCAGCCAACTCCCGTCTCTAGCGGGACCCTACGAGCAGTACTTC

D gene: -
V gene: TRBV4-1
J gene: TRBJ2-7
clone size: few
CDR3 protein: CASSQAPGSSYEQYF
CDR3 DNA: TGCGCCAGCAGCCAAGCTCCGGGAAGCTCCTACGAGCAGTACTTC

D gene: TRBD2
V gene: TRBV13
J gene: TRBJ2-3
clone size: -
CDR3 protein: CASSLGGGLASTDTQYF
CDR3 DNA: TGTGCCAGCAGCTTAGGGGGGGGACTAGCGAGCACAGATACGCAGTATTTT

D gene: TRBD1
V gene: TRBV28
J gene: TRBJ2-7
clone size: -
CDR3 protein: CASSHRGMDEQYF
CDR3 DNA: TGTGCCAGCAGTCACAGGGGAATGGACGAGCAGTACTTC

D gene: TRBD1
V gene: TRBV10-3
J gene: TRBJ2-7
clone size: -
CDR3 protein: CAISVGQGDYEQYF
CDR3 DNA: TGTGCCATCAGTGTGGGACAGGGCGACTACGAGCAGTACTTC

D gene: -
V gene: TRBV23-1
J gene: TRBJ2-7
clone size: -
CDR3 protein: CASRTKMLLTYEQYF
CDR3 DNA: TGCGCCAGCCGAACAAAGATGCTCCTTACCTACGAGCAGTACTTC

D gene: -
V gene: TRBV7-2
J gene: TRBJ2-1
clone size: -
CDR3 protein: CASSPPGHGGYNEQFF
CDR3 DNA: TGTGCCAGCAGCCCCCCCGGCCATGGAGGGTACAATGAGCAGTTCTTC

D gene: -
V gene: TRBV4-1
J gene: TRBJ1-2
clone size: few
CDR3 protein: CASSQQEGYGYTF
CDR3 DNA: TGCGCCAGCAGCCAACAGGAGGGGTATGGCTACACCTTC

D gene: -
V gene: TRBV7-2
J gene: TRBJ2-3
clone size: -
CDR3 protein: CASSLGPTWGTDTQYF
CDR3 DNA: TGTGCCAGCAGCTTAGGGCCAACGTGGGGTACAGATACGCAGTATTTT

D gene: TRBD1
V gene: TRBV7-2
J gene: TRBJ2-3
clone size: -
CDR3 protein: CASSPDRGGDTQYF
CDR3 DNA: TGTGCCAGCAGCCCGGACAGGGGAGGAGATACGCAGTATTTT

D gene: -
V gene: TRBV3-1
J gene: TRBJ2-4
clone size: few
CDR3 protein: CASSQGGILQYF
CDR3 DNA: TGTGCCAGCAGCCAGGGGGGTATCCTTCAGTACTTC

D gene: TRBD1
V gene: TRBV25-1
J gene: TRBJ2-5
clone size: few
CDR3 protein: CASSPWAGGSETQYF
CDR3 DNA: TGTGCCAGCAGTCCGTGGGCAGGGGGCTCGGAGACCCAGTACTTC

D gene: -
V gene: TRBV20-1
J gene: TRBJ1-2
clone size: -
CDR3 protein: CSALGQIYGYTF
CDR3 DNA: TGCAGTGCTTTGGGACAAATCTATGGCTACACCTTC

D gene: TRBD2
V gene: TRBV10-2
J gene: TRBJ2-3
clone size: -
CDR3 protein: CASRHGGSGRANADTQYF
CDR3 DNA: TGCGCCAGCAGACATGGCGGTAGCGGGAGGGCTAACGCAGATACGCAGTATTTT

D gene: TRBD1
V gene: TRBV29-1
J gene: TRBJ2-7
clone size: once
CDR3 protein: CSVERGLPWGSYEQYF
CDR3 DNA: TGCAGCGTGGAAAGGGGGCTTCCTTGGGGTTCCTACGAGCAGTACTTC

D gene: -
V gene: TRBV3-1
J gene: TRBJ2-7
clone size: few
CDR3 protein: CASSHGAFNEQYF
CDR3 DNA: TGTGCCAGCAGCCATGGGGCGTTCAACGAGCAGTACTTC

D gene: -
V gene: TRBV9
J gene: TRBJ2-5
clone size: few
CDR3 protein: CASSVGFGASARQETQYF
CDR3 DNA: TGTGCCAGCAGCGTAGGCTTCGGGGCTAGCGCCCGACAAGAGACCCAGTACTTC

D gene: -
V gene: TRBV7-8
J gene: TRBJ2-1
clone size: -
CDR3 protein: CASSPRQGPYNEQFF
CDR3 DNA: TGTGCCAGCAGCCCCAGACAAGGGCCATACAATGAGCAGTTCTTC

D gene: TRBD1
V gene: TRBV5-1
J gene: TRBJ2-7
clone size: -
CDR3 protein: CASSPGDRGTEQYF
CDR3 DNA: TGCGCCAGCAGCCCTGGGGACAGGGGGACCGAGCAGTACTTC

D gene: -
V gene: TRBV29-1
J gene: TRBJ2-5
clone size: -
CDR3 protein: CSVGQEETQYF
CDR3 DNA: TGCAGCGTTGGTCAGGAAGAGACCCAGTACTTC

D gene: -
V gene: TRBV24-1
J gene: TRBJ2-3
clone size: -
CDR3 protein: CATSEQNTDTQYF
CDR3 DNA: TGTGCCACCAGTGAACAAAATACAGATACGCAGTATTTT

D gene: -
V gene: TRBV5-1
J gene: TRBJ1-6
clone size: -
CDR3 protein: CASSLVVSRNSPLHF
CDR3 DNA: TGCGCCAGCAGCTTGGTCGTCAGTCGAAATTCACCCCTCCACTTT

D gene: -
V gene: TRBV21-1
J gene: TRBJ1-1
clone size: -
CDR3 protein: CASSKVAGPNTEAFF
CDR3 DNA: TGTGCCAGCAGCAAAGTGGCGGGACCTAACACTGAAGCTTTCTTT

D gene: -
V gene: TRBV27
J gene: TRBJ1-5
clone size: few
CDR3 protein: CASSLSGNLYQPQHF
CDR3 DNA: TGTGCCAGCAGTTTATCAGGAAATCTGTATCAGCCCCAGCATTTT

D gene: TRBD2
V gene: TRBV3-1
J gene: TRBJ2-3
clone size: -
CDR3 protein: CASSPLAGGSPTDTQYF
CDR3 DNA: TGTGCCAGCAGCCCTCTAGCGGGAGGATCTCCCACAGATACGCAGTATTTT

D gene: TRBD1
V gene: TRBV29-1
J gene: TRBJ1-2
clone size: -
CDR3 protein: CSVTDRGNQGYTF
CDR3 DNA: TGCAGCGTTACGGACAGGGGTAATCAGGGCTACACCTTC

D gene: -
V gene: TRBV25-1
J gene: TRBJ1-5
clone size: -
CDR3 protein: CASSDPTTGNQPQHF
CDR3 DNA: TGTGCCAGCAGTGACCCAACAACGGGCAATCAGCCCCAGCATTTT

D gene: TRBD1
V gene: TRBV30
J gene: TRBJ1-2
clone size: -
CDR3 protein: CACLPQGTTNYGYTF
CDR3 DNA: TGTGCCTGCCTGCCACAGGGGACGACTAACTATGGCTACACCTTC

D gene: TRBD1
V gene: TRBV29-1
J gene: TRBJ1-1
clone size: -
CDR3 protein: CSAGTGGATEAFF
CDR3 DNA: TGCAGCGCCGGGACAGGGGGCGCGACTGAAGCTTTCTTT

D gene: -
V gene: TRBV4-2
J gene: TRBJ1-1
clone size: -
CDR3 protein: CASSHINTEAFF
CDR3 DNA: TGTGCCAGCAGCCATATAAACACTGAAGCTTTCTTT

D gene: -
V gene: TRBV4-1
J gene: TRBJ2-3
clone size: few
CDR3 protein: CASSQVGSGTDTQYF
CDR3 DNA: TGCGCCAGCAGCCAAGTGGGAAGCGGCACAGATACGCAGTATTTT

D gene: -
V gene: TRBV20-1
J gene: TRBJ2-3
clone size: -
CDR3 protein: CSASRSERRRTDTQYF
CDR3 DNA: TGCAGTGCTAGTCGGTCCGAGCGGAGACGCACAGATACGCAGTATTTT

D gene: -
V gene: TRBV6-5
J gene: TRBJ2-7
clone size: -
CDR3 protein: CASSDEPRYEQYF
CDR3 DNA: TGTGCCAGCAGTGACGAGCCGAGGTACGAGCAGTACTTC

D gene: -
V gene: TRBV6-1
J gene: TRBJ2-5
clone size: once
CDR3 protein: CATSPDVQPLETQYF
CDR3 DNA: TGTGCCACCTCGCCAGACGTACAGCCTTTGGAGACCCAGTACTTC

D gene: -
V gene: TRBV15
J gene: TRBJ2-7
clone size: -
CDR3 protein: CATSRGGTIYEQYF
CDR3 DNA: TGTGCCACCAGCAGAGGCGGGACGATCTACGAGCAGTACTTC

D gene: -
V gene: TRBV10-3
J gene: TRBJ2-1
clone size: few
CDR3 protein: CALGQGGEQFF
CDR3 DNA: TGTGCCCTGGGGCAGGGCGGTGAGCAGTTCTTC

D gene: -
V gene: TRBV20-1
J gene: TRBJ2-3
clone size: -
CDR3 protein: CSACQPTASDTQYF
CDR3 DNA: TGCAGTGCTTGCCAGCCGACGGCTTCAGATACGCAGTATTTT

D gene: -
V gene: TRBV20-1
J gene: TRBJ1-2
clone size: -
CDR3 protein: CSFNRVVYYGYTF
CDR3 DNA: TGCAGCTTCAACAGGGTTGTCTACTATGGCTACACCTTC

D gene: TRBD2
V gene: TRBV6-5
J gene: TRBJ2-7
clone size: -
CDR3 protein: CASSYSRKRGSYEQYF
CDR3 DNA: TGTGCCAGCAGTTACTCGAGGAAGCGGGGGAGCTACGAGCAGTACTTC

D gene: -
V gene: TRBV20-1
J gene: TRBJ1-1
clone size: -
CDR3 protein: CSARRRGGTEAFF
CDR3 DNA: TGCAGTGCTCGACGGAGGGGAGGCACTGAAGCTTTCTTT

D gene: TRBD2
V gene: TRBV5-5
J gene: TRBJ2-7
clone size: -
CDR3 protein: CASSHLPGLAGRDEQYF
CDR3 DNA: TGTGCCAGCAGCCATCTACCGGGACTAGCGGGAAGGGACGAGCAGTACTTC

D gene: TRBD2
V gene: TRBV29-1
J gene: TRBJ2-5
clone size: -
CDR3 protein: CSVEGAGGPSEQYF
CDR3 DNA: TGCAGCGTTGAAGGAGCGGGAGGGCCCTCAGAGCAGTACTTC

D gene: -
V gene: TRBV7-3
J gene: TRBJ2-3
clone size: -
CDR3 protein: CASSLMATTDTQYF
CDR3 DNA: TGTGCCAGCAGCTTAATGGCGACTACAGATACGCAGTATTTT

D gene: -
V gene: TRBV28
J gene: TRBJ1-5
clone size: -
CDR3 protein: CASSLVGAGDQPQHF
CDR3 DNA: TGTGCCAGCAGTTTAGTGGGGGCCGGAGATCAGCCCCAGCATTTT

D gene: TRBD1
V gene: TRBV7-6
J gene: TRBJ2-5
clone size: -
CDR3 protein: CASSYNLGQGPQETQYF
CDR3 DNA: TGTGCCAGCAGCTATAATTTGGGACAGGGACCCCAAGAGACCCAGTACTTC

D gene: -
V gene: TRBV3-1
J gene: TRBJ2-7
clone size: few
CDR3 protein: CASSQVGGYRSYEQYF
CDR3 DNA: TGTGCCAGCAGCCAAGTCGGGGGCTATCGCTCCTACGAGCAGTACTTC

D gene: -
V gene: TRBV6-5
J gene: TRBJ2-5
clone size: few
CDR3 protein: CASSYRGRGETQYF
CDR3 DNA: TGTGCCAGCAGTTATCGTGGGAGGGGGGAGACCCAGTACTTC

D gene: TRBD1
V gene: TRBV4-1
J gene: TRBJ1-1
clone size: -
CDR3 protein: CASSQGQGVRNTEAFF
CDR3 DNA: TGCGCCAGCAGCCAAGGACAGGGTGTGAGGAACACTGAAGCTTTCTTT

D gene: -
V gene: TRBV11-3
J gene: TRBJ2-5
clone size: -
CDR3 protein: CACSLGRNYGQYF
CDR3 DNA: TGTGCCTGCAGCTTAGGTCGCAACTACGGGCAGTACTTC

D gene: -
V gene: TRBV28
J gene: TRBJ2-7
clone size: many
CDR3 protein: CASSFGPVSYEQYF
CDR3 DNA: TGTGCCAGCAGTTTTGGACCGGTTTCCTACGAGCAGTACTTC

D gene: TRBD1
V gene: TRBV15
J gene: TRBJ1-2
clone size: -
CDR3 protein: CATNAGGQEYGYTF
CDR3 DNA: TGTGCCACCAATGCTGGGGGACAGGAATATGGCTACACCTTC

D gene: -
V gene: TRBV25-1
J gene: TRBJ2-5
clone size: many
CDR3 protein: CASSRLRDSQETQYF
CDR3 DNA: TGTGCCAGCAGTAGGTTGCGGGATAGCCAAGAGACCCAGTACTTC

D gene: TRBD1
V gene: TRBV24-1
J gene: TRBJ2-7
clone size: few
CDR3 protein: CAVSSITDRDSYEQYF
CDR3 DNA: TGTGCCGTTTCCTCTATCACCGACAGGGACTCCTACGAGCAGTACTTC

D gene: -
V gene: TRBV7-2
J gene: TRBJ2-5
clone size: -
CDR3 protein: CASSFLRRETQYF
CDR3 DNA: TGTGCCAGCAGCTTCTTGCGGCGCGAGACCCAGTACTTC

D gene: -
V gene: TRBV30
J gene: TRBJ1-1
clone size: once
CDR3 protein: CAGSGFTEAFF
CDR3 DNA: TGTGCCGGTTCAGGATTCACTGAAGCTTTCTTT